One T cell receptor beta chain is described in this entry. This clonotype appeared a few times. No cognate antigen has been identified for it. No much larger clone is present one base from it, and per-base qualities are unavailable. The sample belongs to a study of human T cells and chemical hapten exposure (dated by TCRdb to about 2021). About the study as a whole: Libraries were pooled for sequencing, and per-sample TCR yields varied mainly because of small differences in library volumes within the pool. The study tracked peripheral blood TCR repertoire changes in vivo during primary and secondary sensitization to the hapten diphenylcyclopropenone (DPC) in alopecia patients. Both TCR alpha and TCR beta chains were sequenced from each blood RNA sample.

General conclusions and limits of the study: Repeated subsampling changed both the strength of the expansion versus patch-test correlation and the threshold at which that correlation became significant. DPC sensitization did not change how many TCRs were above 1 in 1000 frequency, and no evidence was found of alterations in global repertoire structure.

The CDR3 contains 16 residues, cysteine and phenylalanine counted. The retained sequence is limited to the CDR3, 48 bases, with the frame set at the first base. From the germline V gene (reference sequence), CDR1 is LGHDT and CDR2 is YNNKEL. V lost 0 bases and J lost 6 bases; the stretch between them is 14 bases long. The library came from RACE. The sample was run on a NextSeq 500. During library preparation, unique molecular identifiers were attached to individual cDNA molecules so that TCRs could be counted quantitatively and reproducibly. Processing in the source paper ran as follows. A median of roughly 99,000 TCRs per sample was observed, with a range of about 23,224 to 690,600. V, J and CDR3 annotation of the TCR reads was performed with the Decombinator software suite. To make PS versus PT1 abundance plots, every sample was subsampled to the same number of TCRs (28,000). TCRs were defined as expanded if absent before sensitization and observed at least eight times at the 2-week time point. Through fastp at Q25 and MiXCR, TCRdb rebuilt clones from the public reads, retaining in-frame beta chains. Here each entry gathers all rows of one CDR3 protein and keeps the most common genes and DNA. TCRdb, not the authors, supplied the V and J calls. The sample includes fewer than 50,000 distinct CDR3 sequences, with about 3.7% observed a single time. In total, the top ten clones hold about 5.6% of the sample.

The sample's time point label, decoded: healthy volunteer bleed at 6 weeks. Total RNA was isolated from unfractionated whole blood collected in Tempus Blood RNA tubes. About 5 healthy volunteers served as TCR sequencing controls and were bled at day 0, 2 weeks and 6 weeks. Sequenced input: whole blood. The V and J segments used are TRBV3-1 and TRBJ2-2; TRBD1 could be the D gene, as 5 bases match. The clonotype originates from a human donor in good health. Some clones in this sample may be carry-over from other donors' samples. DNA sequence: TGTGCCAGCAGCCAAGATGGAAGGGGCGCGCCCGGGGAGCTGTTTTTT. Translated, this is CASSQDGRGAPGELFF.